This T cell receptor (beta chain) was identified in a study of blood T cell repertoires in COVID-19 (TCRdb year 2020). About the investigation overall: Samples covering the acute and convalescent phases of COVID-19 were provided by collaborators in the United States, Italy and Spain. The material from the prospective study consisted of cDNA or gDNA derived from T cells, B-cell-depleted T cells, or PBMCs. The dataset comprised deeply sampled blood TCRbeta repertoires from subjects exposed to, actively infected with, or recovered from COVID-19. A freely available public database, intended as a resource for researchers studying the immune response to SARS-CoV-2, is where the repertoires were released. Samples were obtained from the ongoing ImmuneRACE study (first 160 participants) and from about 1,300 subjects provided by 6 global collaborators. Sample metadata almost always included a de-identified subject ID, COVID-19 status, age in years and sex. Where available, HLA class I and class II types were obtained from metadata supplied by the sample provider rather than from assay-based typing.

TCRbeta CDR3 regions were amplified from genomic DNA using the immunoSEQ Assay, a bias-controlled multiplex PCR. Per the original workflow: Within the assay, amplification of reference gene primers was used to estimate how many nucleated cells each sample contained. Sequence reads were collapsed and filtered to measure the absolute abundance of every unique TCRbeta CDR3 rearrangement. For each sample, productive Simpson clonality was calculated as the square root of Simpson's diversity index over productive rearrangements. TCRdb obtained this table from immuneACCESS and retained in-frame rearrangements with V and J assigned. These tables miss some clones; where compared with another copy, unresolved V genes account for less than half of the shortfall, and the remainder is unexplained. The DNA gave D and trimming, while V, J and clone size come from that table. For this sample there are about 110,000 clones; about four fifths appear just once. The ten largest clones add up to roughly two fifths of the sample.

The collaborating institutions used their own protocols to collect whole blood in K2EDTA tubes. For TCRbeta analysis, collaborators shipped samples in one of three forms: frozen whole blood, isolated PBMCs, or DNA extracted from either of those sample types. Broader findings and caveats from the paper: Clinical and demographic metadata were provided uncurated, with the amount varying by source and participant.

This clone showed up just a few times. This clone's antigen is unknown. No much larger clonotype is one base removed from it; base qualities were not supplied. The germline V end is reduced by 4 bases and the J end by 7 bases; junction bases left unmatched: 5. The CDR3 has 14 amino acids, counting the end cysteine and phenylalanine. Just CDR3 DNA is preserved here, 42 bases in frame from base 1. CDR1 and CDR2, looked up from the germline V gene, are SGHRS and YFSETQ. The receptor was isolated from an elderly man with acute or convalescent COVID-19. Sequencing was carried out using peripheral blood. The chain is encoded by TRBV5-1 joined to TRBJ1-6, with 7 bases matching TRBD1. The CDR3: CASSNRDRNSPLHF. The DNA sequence is as follows: TGCGCCAGCAGCAACCGGGACAGAAATTCACCCCTCCACTTT.